This TCR beta chain is from a study of blood T cell repertoires in COVID-19. Deletions cut 2 bases from V and 0 bases from J, with 11 bases between. The CDR3 has 16 amino acids. In germline, CDR1 is LGHNT, CDR2 FRNRAP. Generated by immunoSEQ multiplex PCR, the TCRdb table keeps only in-frame clones and is missing some. The data show 130,000 to 150,000 clones, 84% seen once. The V and J genes are TRBV12-5 and TRBJ2-1; possible D gene TRBD2, 6 bases. The sequenced sample consisted of PBMCs or T cells enriched from blood (not recorded which). This TCR came from a woman aged 50 to 60 who had been exposed to COVID-19. CDR3 bases: TGTGCTAGTGGTTTGTGGCGGGGTGGCTCCTACAATGAGCAGTTCTTC. Translation gives CASGLWRGGSYNEQFF. The variable domain in full, with the rest retrieved from reference TRBV12-5 and TRBJ2-1, is DARVTQTPRHKVTEMGQEVTMRCQPILGHNTVFWYRQTMMQGLELLAYFRNRAPLDDSGMPKDRFSAEMPDATLATLKIQPSEPRDSAVYFCASGLWRGGSYNEQFFGPGTRLTVL.